This TCR beta chain was observed in a study of regulatory T cells in long-lasting Graves disease (dated by TCRdb to about 2021). For context, the study as a whole: Patients with newly diagnosed Graves' disease had been on antithyroid drugs for under 3 months. The study was conducted in China and was registered as a clinical trial. TCR sequencing covered 13 persistent and roughly 20 newly diagnosed Graves' disease patients, about 35 samples in total. Persistent Graves' disease patients were compared with newly diagnosed Graves' disease patients by peripheral blood TCR sequencing and RNA sequencing. Overall study results and their limits: Because the primary lesion, thyroid tissue, could not be accessed, the study looked at peripheral blood alone. Compared with newly diagnosed patients, patients with persistent Graves' disease had lower TCR Shannon entropy and fewer highly expanded clones, which suggests clonal expansion. Persistent disease showed preferential use of TRBV28, TRBJ1-2 and TRBJ2-5, whereas newly diagnosed disease favored TRBV20-1 and TRBJ2-1. Persistent patients shared more public clonotypes among themselves (roughly 2,700) than newly diagnosed patients did (over 900). Sequencing and analysis were limited to the TCR beta chain. The authors acknowledged the small sample size as a limitation that may reduce accuracy.

The germline V gene specifies MDHEN as CDR1 and SYDVKM as CDR2. A distance of 16 bases separates the germline ends of V and J, which lose 6 bases and 1 base respectively. CDR3 length: 16 amino acids, cysteine to phenylalanine. Only CDR3 DNA is held: 48 bases, read in frame from base 1. Explained via the paper, the time point label denotes: newly diagnosed GD, antithyroid drugs for less than 3 months. For both TCR sequencing and RNA sequencing, RNA was extracted from PBMCs using TRIzol. The diagnosis of Graves' disease was made according to American Thyroid Association guidelines. Patients were recruited from an endocrinology department in Xi'an, China. Each patient gave approximately 9.7 milliliters of peripheral blood, collected in an EDTA anticoagulant tube. PBMCs were isolated by Ficoll Paque Plus density gradient separation without further T cell sorting. An Agilent 2100 Bioanalyzer and agarose gel were used to check RNA quality, while a NanoDrop 2000 measured RNA concentration.

This clonotype has ten or more counts. No antigen is known for it. No base quality values were provided; no much bigger clone lies one nucleotide off. Receptor amplification or capture employed multiplex PCR. Sequenced on an Illumina HiSeq 4000. To build TCR beta libraries, CDR3 regions were amplified by Arm-PCR using iRepertoire HTBI primers. PCR products were gel purified before sequencing. Regarding the original processing steps: Across samples, some 62 TRBV and roughly 13 TRBJ segments were identified and used for gene usage analysis of CDR3 amino acid clonotypes. COPE and FqMerger were used to merge the filtered high-quality paired reads into contigs. BLAST was used to align contigs to the IMGT TRBV, TRBD and TRBJ reference genes, and CDR3 was defined following IMGT. Any clonotype with a frequency above 0.1% was classified as a highly expanded clone. Repertoire diversity was measured by Shannon entropy, and V-J evenness by the Gini coefficient. Public clonotypes were defined as clonotypes shared by more than one individual. TCRdb's own reprocessing of the public reads used fastp at Q25 and MiXCR and kept productive beta chains. Rows are combined by CDR3 protein, so each entry shows the most common genes and DNA. The V and J calls were not made by the authors but by TCRdb's processing. For this sample there are about 370,000 distinct CDR3 sequences; 15% to 19% appear just once. The ten largest account for 22% of the sample.

This receptor was identified in a female donor with Graves disease. The sample here was peripheral blood mononuclear cells (PBMCs), taken at new diagnosis, from a patient treated with antithyroid drugs. The chain employs TRBV28 and TRBJ1-5; tentative D gene TRBD1, with 6 bases matching. The DNA sequence is given as TGTGCCAGCAGATCTAGGGGGATGGGGAGCAATCAGCCCCAGCATTTT. It specifies CASRSRGMGSNQPQHF.